This T cell receptor beta chain was obtained from a study of blood T cell repertoires in COVID-19. The overall study: Samples taken during acute and convalescent COVID-19 were collected in the United States, Italy and Spain. Sources were T cells, B-cell-depleted T cells, or PBMCs; the material itself was cDNA or gDNA.

Original handling: Amplification of reference gene primers was used by the study to estimate nucleated cell counts. This table comes from immunoSEQ multiplex PCR, and its TCRdb copy is limited to in-frame clones, with some not included. That table supplies the V and J calls and clone size; D and trimming were determined from the DNA. The repertoire has about 110,000 clones, approximately 79% of them found once; the top ten carry roughly 17%. The TCR was taken from an elderly woman with active or convalescent COVID-19. The sequenced sample consisted of peripheral blood.

CDR3 region: CASSSTGAAFF. The CDR3, as DNA: TGTGCCAGCAGCTCTACAGGGGCAGCTTTCTTT. This chain connects TRBV5-4 to TRBJ1-1, with 7 bases fitting TRBD1. The V segment lost 3 bases and the J segment 10 bases; nucleotides outside the gene matches: 3. Germline CDR1 SGHNT, CDR2 YYREEE (reference sequence). The CDR3 covers 11 residues.